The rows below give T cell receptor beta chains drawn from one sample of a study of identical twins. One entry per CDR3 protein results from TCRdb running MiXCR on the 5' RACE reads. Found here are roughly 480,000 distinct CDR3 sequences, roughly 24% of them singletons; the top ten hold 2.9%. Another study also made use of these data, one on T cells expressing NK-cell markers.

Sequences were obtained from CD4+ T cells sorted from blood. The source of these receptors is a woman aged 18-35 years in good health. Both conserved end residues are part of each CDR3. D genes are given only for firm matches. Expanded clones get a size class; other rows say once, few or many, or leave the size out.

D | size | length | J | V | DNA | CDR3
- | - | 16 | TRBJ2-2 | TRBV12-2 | TGTGCAAGTCGCTTATCCGCTATTGAAGGCACCGGGGAGCTGTTTTTT | CASRLSAIEGTGELFF
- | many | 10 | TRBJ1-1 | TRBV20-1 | TGCAGTGCTAGACACACTGAAGCTTTCTTT | CSARHTEAFF
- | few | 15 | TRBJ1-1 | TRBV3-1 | TGTGCCAGCAGCGCCCTCGAGGGGGTGAACACTGAAGCTTTCTTT | CASSALEGVNTEAFF
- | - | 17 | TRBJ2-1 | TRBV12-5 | TGTGCTAGTGGTCCCCGTTCCGGCCCAAGCTCCTACAATGAGCAGTTCTTC | CASGPRSGPSSYNEQFF
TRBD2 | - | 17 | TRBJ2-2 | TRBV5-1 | TGCGCCAGCAGCTTGGAAGGGAGCGGGAGTGGCGCCGGGGAGCTGTTTTTT | CASSLEGSGSGAGELFF
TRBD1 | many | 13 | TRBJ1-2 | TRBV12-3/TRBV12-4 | TGTGCCAGCAGTCCCCGGGACAGCTATGGCTACACCTTC | CASSPRDSYGYTF
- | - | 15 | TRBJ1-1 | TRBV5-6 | TGTGCCAGCAGCTTGGGGCGCAGGAGGGAAACTGAAGCTTTCTTT | CASSLGRRRETEAFF
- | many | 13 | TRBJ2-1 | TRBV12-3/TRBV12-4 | TGTGCCAGCAGCCGCGGACAGAACAATGAGCAGTTCTTC | CASSRGQNNEQFF
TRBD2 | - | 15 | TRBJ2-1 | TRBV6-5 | TGTGCCAGCAGTTACGCGGGGGGGCCTTCGGATGAGCAGTTCTTC | CASSYAGGPSDEQFF
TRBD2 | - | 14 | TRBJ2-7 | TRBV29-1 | TGCAGCGTTGAGGGCGGCGGGAGGGCAATCGAGCAGTACTTC | CSVEGGGRAIEQYF
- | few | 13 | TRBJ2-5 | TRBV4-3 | TGCGCCAGCAGCCAAGATGAGCGAGAGACCCAGTACTTC | CASSQDERETQYF
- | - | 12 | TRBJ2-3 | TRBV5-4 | TGTGCCACCCGGGGTAGGGCAGATACGCAGTATTTT | CATRGRADTQYF
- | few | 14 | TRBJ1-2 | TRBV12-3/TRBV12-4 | TGTGCCAGCAGTTTCGGCAGGGAGTACTATGGCTACACCTTC | CASSFGREYYGYTF
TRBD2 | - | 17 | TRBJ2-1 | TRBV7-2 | TGTGCCAGCAGCTCGAGAGAAAGGACTAGCGGGAGGGACGAGCAGTTCTTC | CASSSRERTSGRDEQFF
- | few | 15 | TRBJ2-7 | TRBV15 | TGTGCCACCAGCAGAGCCCTAGGTCGCTCCTACGAGCAGTACTTC | CATSRALGRSYEQYF
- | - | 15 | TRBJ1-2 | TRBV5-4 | TGTGCCAGCAGCTTTATTGGGACACCAATCTATGGCTACACCTTC | CASSFIGTPIYGYTF
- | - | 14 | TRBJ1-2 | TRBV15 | TGTGCCACCAGCAGAGATGGACCAGGGTACGGCTACACCTTC | CATSRDGPGYGYTF
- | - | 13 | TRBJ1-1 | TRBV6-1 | TGTGCCAGTCCCACGGACAGGAACACTGAAGCTTTCTTT | CASPTDRNTEAFF
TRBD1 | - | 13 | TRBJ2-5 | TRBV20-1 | TGCAGTGCTTCAAGGACAGGCCAAGAGACCCAGTACTTC | CSASRTGQETQYF
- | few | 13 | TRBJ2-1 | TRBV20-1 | TGCAGTGCCGGCCAGGGGCCCTACAATGAGCAGTTCTTC | CSAGQGPYNEQFF
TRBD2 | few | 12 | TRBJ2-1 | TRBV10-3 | TGTGCCATCTCGACTAGCGACAATGAGCAGTTCTTC | CAISTSDNEQFF
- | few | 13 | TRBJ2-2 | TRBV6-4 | TGTGCCAGCAGCACCGAATTAGGCGGGGAGCTGTTTTTT | CASSTELGGELFF
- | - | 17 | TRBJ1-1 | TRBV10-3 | TGTGCCATCAGCTCCCTTCCGGGGGAGGGAGTGAACACTGAAGCTTTCTTT | CAISSLPGEGVNTEAFF
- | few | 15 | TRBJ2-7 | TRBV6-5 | TGTGCCAGCAGTTCGCCGGACAGACACCACTACGAGCAGTACTTC | CASSSPDRHHYEQYF
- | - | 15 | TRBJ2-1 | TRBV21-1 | TGTGCCAGCAGCTGTCCTAGCGGGGGTTACAATGAGCAGTTCTTC | CASSCPSGGYNEQFF
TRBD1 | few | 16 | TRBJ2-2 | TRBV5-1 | TGCGCCAGCAGCTCCTGGACAGGGGCCAACACCGGGGAGCTGTTTTTT | CASSSWTGANTGELFF
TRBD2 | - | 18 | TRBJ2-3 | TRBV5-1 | TGCGCCAGCAGCTTGGGGCCGGGACTAGCGGGAGGAACAGATACGCAGTATTTT | CASSLGPGLAGGTDTQYF
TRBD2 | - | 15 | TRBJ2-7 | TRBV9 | TGTGCCAGCAGCGGGGGACTAGCGGGTGGCTACGAGCAGTACTTC | CASSGGLAGGYEQYF
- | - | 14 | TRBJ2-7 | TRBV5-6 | TGTGCCAGCAGCCCGGACCTGCCCTCGGGCGAGCAGTACTTC | CASSPDLPSGEQYF
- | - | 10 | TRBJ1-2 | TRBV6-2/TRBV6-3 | TGTGCCACCGCTAGCTATGGCTACACCTTC | CATASYGYTF
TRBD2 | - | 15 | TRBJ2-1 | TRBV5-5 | TGTGCCAGCAGCGGACCGGGACTAGCGTTCAATGAGCAGTTCTTC | CASSGPGLAFNEQFF
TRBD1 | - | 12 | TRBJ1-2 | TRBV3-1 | TGTGCCAGCAGCCCGCGGGACAGGGGCTACACCTTC | CASSPRDRGYTF
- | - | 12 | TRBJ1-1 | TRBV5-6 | TGTGCCAGCAGCTTGGTGAGGTCTGAAGCTTTCTTT | CASSLVRSEAFF
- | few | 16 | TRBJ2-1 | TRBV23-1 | TGCGCCAGCAGTCAACGACTAAGGCACTCCTACAATGAGCAGTTCTTC | CASSQRLRHSYNEQFF
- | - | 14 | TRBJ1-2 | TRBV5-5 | TGTGCCAGCAGCCCCCCGACCCTCGGCTATGGCTATGTCTTC | CASSPPTLGYGYVF
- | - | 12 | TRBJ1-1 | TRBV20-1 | TGCAGTGCTAGAGGGGTGTGGACTGAAGCTTTCTTT | CSARGVWTEAFF
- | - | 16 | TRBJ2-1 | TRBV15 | TGTGCCACCAGCAGTCCCACCCAGGGTAAGAACAATGAGCAGTTCTTC | CATSSPTQGKNNEQFF
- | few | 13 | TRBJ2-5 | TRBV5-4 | TGTGCCAGCAGAGGAAAGGGTTTGGAGACCCAGTACTTC | CASRGKGLETQYF
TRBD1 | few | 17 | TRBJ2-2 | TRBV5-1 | TGCGCCAGCAGCTTGGGGACCCGACAGGGGTACACCGGGGAGCTGTTTTTT | CASSLGTRQGYTGELFF
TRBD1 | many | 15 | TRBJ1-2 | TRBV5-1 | TGCGCCAGCAGCTCCTCCGGGACAGGGACCTATGGCTACACCTTC | CASSSSGTGTYGYTF
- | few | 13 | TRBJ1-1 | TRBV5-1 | TGCGCCAGCAGCCTGAACTGGAACACTGAAGCTTTCTTT | CASSLNWNTEAFF
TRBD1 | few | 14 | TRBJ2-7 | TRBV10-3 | TGTGCCATTCGCAGACAGGGGGTATCCTACGAGCAGTACTTC | CAIRRQGVSYEQYF
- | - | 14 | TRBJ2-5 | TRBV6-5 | TGTGCCAGCAGGTCCTCTTATTCCCAAGAGACCCAGTACTTC | CASRSSYSQETQYF
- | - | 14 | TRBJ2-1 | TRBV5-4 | TGTGCCAGCAGCGCCGGGACCGAATACAATGAGCAGTTCTTC | CASSAGTEYNEQFF